Reported below is one T cell receptor beta chain. The source of the sample is a study of T cell changes during pregnancy in multiple sclerosis. Method: immunoSEQ multiplex PCR; TCRdb's copy keeps in-frame clones and lacks some. Of approximately 38,000 clones listed, approximately 94% are singletons. Here the sequenced sample was peripheral blood, taken in the third trimester of pregnancy. The sequence was collected from a female donor with multiple sclerosis, enrolled in a pregnancy study.

The CDR3 DNA reads TGTGCCAGCTCACCAATTTTTAGCGATGAAAGGGAGACCCAGTACTTC. It codes for CASSPIFSDERETQYF. This chain uses TRBV18 with TRBJ2-5, with D perhaps matching TRBD2 (5 bases). The germline gives CDR1 KGHSH, CDR2 LQKENI. Deletions cut 2 bases from V and 5 bases from J, with 18 bases between. This CDR3 has 16 residues.